This T cell receptor (beta chain) was sequenced in a study of CD8+ T cells in alopecia areata. The overall study: Treatment of the treated patients consisted of oral tofacitinib, 5 to 10 mg twice daily. Overall study findings and caveats: Normal-skin resident alphabeta T cells also appear among scalp sample sequences. Greater clonality was observed in lesional scalp samples, especially alopecia totalis/universalis, versus normal scalp.

RNA, once extracted, was reverse transcribed into cDNA for use as the sequencing template. Assay used: immunoSEQ multiplex PCR; TCRdb lists only in-frame clones, some missing. The sample comprises around 160,000 clones, over 70% of which are singletons, and about 14% rests with the top ten. Only a few counts were recorded for this clone. The antigen is unknown. Researchers picked out CD4+ and CD8+ T cells from PBMCs by sorting. This CDR3 is 14 amino acids long. This sequence originates from a human donor with alopecia areata. Sequenced material: CD8+ T cells sorted from blood, taken at week 0. The V call is TRBV21-1, the J call TRBJ2-7; TRBD2 is the table's D call and was not checked against the DNA. TRBV21-1 corresponds to a pseudogene. The CDR3 region has the DNA TGTGCCAGCAGCCTTAGCGGGAGGCTCTACGAGCAGTACTTC. Translation: CASSLSGRLYEQYF.